The 30 T cell receptor beta chains below come from one sample, sequenced in a study of shared clonotypes between healthy human individuals. Repertoires were generated with immunoSEQ multiplex PCR, while TCRdb's copy carries only in-frame clones and drops some. The sample includes hundreds of thousands of clones, roughly 73% of them seen just once. Material: memory CD4+ T cells sorted from blood. The subset here: CD45RA-negative fraction. The receptor set was obtained from a woman under 40 in good health.

The chain couples TRBV6-1 to TRBJ1-1; D is ambiguous. Per germline, CDR1 MNHNS and CDR2 SASEGT. V gave up 5 bases and J gave up 3 bases, with 10 bases separating them. The CDR3 loop spans 13 amino acids. The CDR3 is CASSTERHTEAFF. In DNA form, the CDR3 reads TGTGCCAGCAGTACAGAACGGCACACTGAAGCTTTCTTT.

The chain couples TRBV10-3 to TRBJ2-1, with 10 bases aligning to TRBD2. With 8 bases clipped from V and 4 bases from J, the junction kept 5 bases outside the gene matches. Germline V gives CDR1 ENHRY, CDR2 SYGVKD. The CDR3 extends over 14 amino acids. CDR3 in amino acids: CAIGLAEPYNEQFF. In DNA, the CDR3 is TGTGCCATCGGACTAGCGGAGCCGTACAATGAGCAGTTCTTC.

V gene TRBV19 combines with J gene TRBJ1-2, with TRBD1 matching over 7 bases. The CDR3 loop spans 14 amino acids. V trimming: 7 bases; J trimming: 2 bases; junction bases outside the gene matches: 7. From germline, CDR1 is LNHDA and CDR2 SQIVND (reference sequence). CDR3 residues: CASTGDRENYGYTF. In DNA form, the CDR3 reads TGTGCCAGTACGGGGGACAGAGAGAACTATGGCTACACCTTC.

V and J are TRBV5-1 and TRBJ2-5; D unclear. V was cut by 1 base and J by 5 bases, with 6 bases left in between. CDR3 length: 12 amino acids. Germline CDR1 is SGHRS and CDR2 is YFSETQ. CDR3 DNA sequence: TGCGCCAGCAGCTTGATAAGGGAGACCCAGTACTTC. As protein: CASSLIRETQYF.

J is TRBJ1-4 and V is TRBV11-2; 9 nucleotides match TRBD1. The CDR3 totals 14 residues. The V segment lost 5 bases and the J segment 7 bases; nucleotides outside the gene matches: 5. Germline V gene data show CDR1 as SGHAT and CDR2 as FQNNGV. The chain's CDR3 is CASSDRQGGEKLFF. The CDR3 DNA reads TGTGCCAGCAGCGATCGACAGGGGGGTGAAAAACTGTTTTTT.

This chain uses TRBV7-8 with TRBJ2-5, with D unresolved. The J call may be mistaken, given a closer DNA end match to TRBJ2-7. The CDR3 sequence is 14 residues long. Germline CDR1 SGHVS, CDR2 FQNEAQ. The CDR3 DNA follows: TGTGCCAGCAGCTTTATCAGCGAAGTGGGCGAGCAGTACTTC. It is translated as CASSFISEVGEQYF.

V usage is TRBV6-1 and J usage is TRBJ2-5, with 8 nucleotides matching TRBD2. J lost 4 bases, V lost 6 bases, and 7 bases had no gene match. From germline, CDR1 is MNHNS and CDR2 SASEGT. There are 14 residues in the CDR3. The CDR3 DNA reads as TGTGCCAGCAGCCAGCGGGGGCGCGGAGAGACCCAGTACTTC. This gives the protein CASSQRGRGETQYF.

The chain has TRBV5-1 and TRBJ2-3, with D maybe TRBD1 (6 bases). CDR1 and CDR2 from the germline V gene are SGHRS and YFSETQ. Trimming stripped 2 bases from V and 4 bases from J, with 14 bases between. This CDR3 is 15 amino acids long. The CDR3 DNA sequence: TGCGCCAGCAGCTTATGGGGGCTTGAGGCAGATACGCAGTATTTT. This encodes CASSLWGLEADTQYF. The full variable domain, its missing parts supplied by reference TRBV5-1 and TRBJ2-3, is KAGVTQTPRYLIKTRGQQVTLSCSPISGHRSVSWYQQTPGQGLQFLFEYFSETQRNKGNFPGRFSGRQFSNSRSEMNVSTLELGDSALYLCASSLWGLEADTQYFGPGTRLTVL.

This clone appeared a few times. The rearrangement links TRBV10-2 to TRBJ2-7; a possible D gene is TRBD1 (5 bases). CDR1 and CDR2 from the germline V gene are WSHSY and SAAADI. The V gene lost 2 bases and the J gene lost 3 bases, with 8 bases spanning the gap. The CDR3 loop spans 13 amino acids. CDR3 region: CASSENRYYEQYF. The CDR3, as DNA: TGCGCCAGCAGTGAGAACAGGTACTACGAGCAGTACTTC.

This sequence joins TRBV6-5 and TRBJ1-2, with TRBD1 matching over 11 bases. CDR1 is MNHEY, CDR2 SVGAGI, per germline. This CDR3 has 15 amino acids. V lost 2 bases to trimming and J lost 4 bases; unmatched junction nucleotides: 3. Here the CDR3 reads CASSYGGTGGYGYTF. In DNA, the CDR3 is TGTGCCAGCAGTTACGGCGGGACAGGGGGCTATGGCTACACCTTC.

The V call is TRBV28, the J call TRBJ2-7; D is perhaps TRBD1 (5 bases). Germline V gene data show CDR1 as MDHEN and CDR2 as SYDVKM. The V gene lost 3 bases and the J gene lost 0 bases, with 12 bases spanning the gap. The CDR3 totals 15 residues. CDR3 sequence (DNA): TGTGCCAGCAGTTTGTACAGGTTGACCTCCTACGAGCAGTACTTC. It codes for CASSLYRLTSYEQYF. The full variable domain, rest sourced from reference TRBV28 and TRBJ2-7, is DVKVTQSSRYLVKRTGEKVFLECVQDMDHENMFWYRQDPGLGLRLIYFSYDVKMKEKGDIPEGYSVSREKKERFSLILESASTNQTSMYLCASSLYRLTSYEQYFGPGTRLTVT.

Details on this clone: This likely came from a read error, as a far larger clone is one base away. Other nucleotide sequences in the sample specify the same CDR3. The chain has TRBV7-3 and TRBJ1-1; a possible D gene is TRBD1 (6 bases). Per germline, CDR1 SGHTA and CDR2 FQGTGA. V gave up 5 bases and J gave up 3 bases, with 10 bases separating them. This CDR3 contains 13 residues. For the CDR3, the DNA is TGTGCCAGCAGCCAACAGGGCGACACTGAAGCTTTCTTT. Its translation is CASSQQGDTEAFF.

The chain uses TRBV4-1 and TRBJ2-7, with 8 bases lining up with TRBD1. V was clipped by 4 bases and J by 2 bases; unmatched bases: 7. The CDR3 consists of 15 residues. The germline V gene encodes CDR1 MGHRA and CDR2 YSYEKL. The CDR3 DNA reads as TGCGCCAGCAGCCTCGTCGGGACAGGAGCCTACGAGCAGTACTTC. It translates to CASSLVGTGAYEQYF.

This sequence joins TRBV13 and TRBJ2-1; TRBD2 matches 9 bases. Per germline, CDR1 PRHDT and CDR2 FYEKMQ (reference sequence). Trimming cost V 0 bases and J 3 bases; bases outside gene matches: 6. This CDR3 has 17 residues. The CDR3 DNA reads as TGTGCCAGCAGCTTAGGCGTAGCGGGAGCAAACTACAATGAGCAGTTCTTC. Protein sequence: CASSLGVAGANYNEQFF.

The gene calls are TRBV5-4 and TRBJ1-1; TRBD1 matches 9 bases. The CDR3 runs 15 residues. The germline gives CDR1 SGHNT, CDR2 YYREEE (reference sequence). V lost 2 bases to trimming and J lost 2 bases; unmatched junction nucleotides: 4. CDR3 in DNA: TGTGCCAGCAGCTTTGGGGGACAGGGAAACACTGAAGCTTTCTTT. The encoded protein is CASSFGGQGNTEAFF.

The CDR3 protein is CASSLQGGDTQYF. The CDR3 coding sequence is TGTGCCAGCAGCTTACAGGGGGGTGATACGCAGTATTTT. The chain links TRBV5-4 to TRBJ2-3; 8 nucleotides align to TRBD1. The CDR3 length is 13 residues. Trimming cost V 2 bases and J 6 bases; bases outside gene matches: 2. The germline CDR1 and CDR2 sequences are SGHNT and YYREEE (reference sequence). The complete variable domain, with remaining parts taken from reference TRBV5-4 and TRBJ2-3, reads ETGVTQSPTHLIKTRGQQVTLRCSSQSGHNTVSWYQQALGQGPQFIFQYYREEENGRGNFPPRFSGLQFPNYSSELNVNALELDDSALYLCASSLQGGDTQYFGPGTRLTVL.

This clone has only a few counts. This chain connects TRBV7-7 to TRBJ2-2; possible D gene TRBD1, 5 bases. The V end was cut by 5 bases, the J end by 3 bases, with 13 bases between. From germline, CDR1 is SSHAT and CDR2 FNYEAQ (reference sequence). This CDR3 has 15 amino acids. This CDR3 reads CASSPRAGDTGELFF. The CDR3 DNA sequence: TGTGCCAGCAGCCCCAGGGCTGGGGACACCGGGGAGCTGTTTTTT.

The gene calls are TRBV15 and TRBJ2-7, with TRBD2 identical over 7 bases. CDR1 LNHNV and CDR2 YYDKDF come from the germline V gene (reference sequence). The CDR3 length is 17 residues. V lost 0 bases, J lost 5 bases, and 13 bases stayed unmatched. CDR3 region: CATSRDGTNSRRNEQYF. The CDR3 DNA is TGTGCCACCAGCAGAGACGGGACTAATTCTCGTCGTAACGAGCAGTACTTC.

This clone has just a few counts. The chain combines TRBV4-1 with TRBJ2-1, with D perhaps matching TRBD2 (6 bases). The germline V gene encodes CDR1 MGHRA and CDR2 YSYEKL. V lost 3 bases and J 8 bases, leaving 17 bases between the germline ends. CDR3 length equals 15 residues. Written as DNA, the CDR3 is TGCGCCAGCAGCCATCGGAGGGCTGGTATCGATGAGCAGTTCTTC. This sequence encodes CASSHRRAGIDEQFF.

The rearrangement joins TRBV9 to TRBJ2-2; D call uncertain. The CDR3 length is 15 residues. Germline-derived CDR1 and CDR2 are SGDLS and YYNGEE. Trimming shortened V by 3 bases and J by 4 bases, and 13 bases separated the two germline ends. For the CDR3, the DNA is TGTGCCAGCAGCGGTTCTAGTCATGTCACCGGGGAGCTGTTTTTT. Its translation: CASSGSSHVTGELFF.

The rearrangement links TRBV27 to TRBJ1-3, with 9 bases lining up with TRBD1. The CDR3 is 14 amino acids. The V segment lost 5 bases and the J segment 2 bases; nucleotides outside the gene matches: 1. From germline, CDR1 is MNHEY and CDR2 SMNVEV (reference sequence). This chain's CDR3 is CASSRTGAGNTIYF. The CDR3 coding sequence is TGTGCCAGCAGTCGGACAGGGGCTGGAAACACCATATATTTT.

This clone turned up a few times. The CDR3 sequence is CASKDRGVPYGYTF. CDR3 DNA: TGTGCCAGCAAGGACAGGGGAGTCCCCTATGGCTACACCTTC. The rearrangement uses TRBV19 and TRBJ1-2, with 9 bases aligning to TRBD1. The ends lost 9 bases at V and 4 bases at J; junction bases unmatched: 9. CDR1 and CDR2 (germline): LNHDA, SQIVND (reference sequence). The CDR3 is 14 residues long.

This clone was detected ten times or more. This chain links TRBV6-5 with TRBJ1-1, with 7 bases fitting TRBD1. Per the germline V gene, CDR1 is MNHEY and CDR2 is SVGAGI. J lost 1 base, V lost 6 bases, and 5 bases had no gene match. The CDR3 length is 14 residues. This chain's CDR3 is CASRRTGTNTEAFF. The DNA of the CDR3 is TGTGCCAGCAGACGGACAGGAACGAACACTGAAGCTTTCTTT.

This clone was found many times. The CDR3 region has the DNA TGTGCCAGCAGAGGACCGGGACAGGGGATAACCGGGGAGCTGTTTTTT. Protein product: CASRGPGQGITGELFF. The V and J genes are TRBV28 and TRBJ2-2; 10 nucleotides match TRBD1. Germline CDR1 reads MDHEN; CDR2 reads SYDVKM. The junction had 9 bases not matched to a gene; V was cut back by 6 bases and J by 5 bases. The CDR3 contains 16 residues.

There are a few counts of this clone. The chain uses TRBV18 and TRBJ2-5; no clear D gene. The V end lost 3 bases, the J end lost 5 bases, and 13 bases lay between the germline ends. The germline V gene encodes CDR1 KGHSH and CDR2 LQKENI. The CDR3 is 14 amino acids. This chain's CDR3 is CASSPSYTSETQYF. The CDR3 nucleotides are TGTGCCAGCTCACCCTCCTATACCTCCGAGACCCAGTACTTC.

The chain uses TRBV15 and TRBJ2-1, with TRBD2 identical over 8 bases. The CDR3 runs 16 residues. V was pared by 1 base and J by 8 bases, with 10 bases of the junction left unmatched. Per germline, CDR1 LNHNV and CDR2 YYDKDF (reference sequence). This CDR3 is CATSRGDGRAGYEQFF. DNA for the CDR3: TGTGCCACCAGCAGAGGAGACGGGAGGGCCGGGTATGAGCAGTTCTTC.

This chain uses TRBV28 with TRBJ2-6; 8 bases are shared with TRBD1. V dropped 2 bases and J dropped 4; count of bases not matched to a gene: 10. The germline V gene has CDR1 MDHEN and CDR2 SYDVKM. This CDR3 is 18 amino acids long. In DNA form, the CDR3 reads TGTGCCAGCAGTTTACTCGGACCGACAGGGGTCGGGGCCAACGTCCTGACTTTC. As protein: CASSLLGPTGVGANVLTF.

The J gene is TRBJ1-2, the V gene TRBV28, with no clear D. CDR3 length: 14 amino acids. Trimming removed 9 bases from V and 4 bases from J, with 18 bases in between. Germline CDR1 MDHEN, CDR2 SYDVKM. This CDR3 reads CASSEGKTVYGYTF. CDR3 in DNA: TGTGCCAGTTCTGAGGGAAAGACCGTCTATGGCTACACCTTC.

This chain connects TRBV5-1 to TRBJ2-2; D gene unclear. The CDR3 runs 15 residues. Trimming took off 4 bases at V and 0 bases at J, with 10 bases between the two ends. CDR1 is SGHRS, CDR2 YFSETQ, per germline. CDR3 coding DNA: TGCGCCAGCAGCGCCCAGACCACGAACACCGGGGAGCTGTTTTTT. This encodes CASSAQTTNTGELFF.

The rearrangement links TRBV5-1 to TRBJ2-2; D call uncertain. The CDR3 consists of 15 residues. Trimming removed 2 bases at V and 8 bases at J, with 16 bases between. CDR1 is SGHRS, CDR2 YFSETQ, per germline. Here the CDR3 reads CASSFFQTGRGELFF. In nucleotides, the CDR3 is TGCGCCAGCAGCTTTTTCCAAACCGGACGGGGGGAGCTGTTTTTT.